This T cell receptor (beta chain) was recovered during a study of CD8 T cells in Susac syndrome. About the study: Blood was drawn from patients with Susac syndrome. At that point, they were therapy-naive, on corticosteroids, or on intravenous immunoglobulin alone.

Sequencing of TCR beta drew on CD8+ and CD4+ T cells from blood. Reverse transcription of about 0.5 to 1 ug RNA was carried out with random hexamers. TCR beta CDR3 was amplified by immunoSEQ covering 54 Vbeta and 13 Jbeta. TCRdb analysed the immunoSEQ multiplex PCR reads with MiXCR anew, one entry per CDR3 protein. This sample has approximately 260,000 distinct CDR3 sequences, with 90% to 97% found just once. This CDR3 is 15 amino acids long. CDR1 and CDR2 from the germline V gene are SGDLS and YYNGEE. J was trimmed by 2 bases and V by 4 bases; bases with no gene match: 6. The sequenced material came from CD4+ T cells from PBMCs. The sequence was obtained from a human donor with Susac syndrome. The V call is TRBV9, the J call TRBJ2-3; 8 bases fit TRBD2. CDR3 nucleotides: TGTGCCAGCAGCATAACTAGCGGATTCACAGATACGCAGTATTTT. Translating gives CASSITSGFTDTQYF.